Shown below are 30 T cell receptor beta chains from a single sample sequenced in a study of blood T cell repertoires in COVID-19 (dated by TCRdb to 2019 to 2021). Library preparation was by the immunoSEQ multiplex PCR assay. The clones in this table, taken by TCRdb from immuneACCESS, are in-frame only. Not every clone is retained; where verified, under half of the shortfall comes from an unresolved V gene, and the cause of the rest is unknown. This sample comprises more than 65,000 clones, roughly 84% of them detected only once. The ten top clones hold roughly 6.5% of the sample. The sample comprised peripheral blood. The receptors stem from a man in his fifties or sixties with active COVID-19.

This clone was found a few times. CDR3 sequence reads: CASTPSGVNEQFF. CDR3 DNA sequence: TGTGCCAGCACACCATCGGGGGTCAATGAGCAGTTCTTC. This sequence joins TRBV6-5 and TRBJ2-1; perhaps TRBD2 as D (6 bases). Trimming left V 7 bases short and J 6 bases short, with 13 bases between. The germline V gene has CDR1 MNHEY and CDR2 SVGAGI. The CDR3 covers 13 residues.

This sequence joins TRBV4-1 and TRBJ1-1; TRBD1 aligns across 9 bases. Per the germline V gene, CDR1 is MGHRA and CDR2 is YSYEKL. The CDR3 runs to 15 residues. Trimming took 4 bases from V and 1 from J; bases not matched to a gene: 4. Written as DNA, the CDR3 is TGCGCCAGCAGCCCCTGGGACAGGGCGAACACTGAAGCTTTCTTT. It specifies CASSPWDRANTEAFF.

The chain is built from TRBV11-2 and TRBJ2-3; 9 bases line up with TRBD2. V lost 5 bases to trimming and J lost 2 bases; unmatched junction nucleotides: 14. The V gene's germline CDR1 is SGHAT and CDR2 FQNNGV. The CDR3 consists of 18 residues. DNA of the CDR3: TGTGCCAGCAGCCAGACCTTTAGCGGGAGTACTGTCACAGATACGCAGTATTTT. Amino acids: CASSQTFSGSTVTDTQYF.

This clone was found a few times. This chain uses TRBV24-1 with TRBJ1-5, with D tentatively TRBD1 (5 bases). The CDR3 has 17 residues. Germline CDR1 reads KGHDR; CDR2 reads SFDVKD. Trimming cost V 3 bases and J 2 bases, with 16 bases left between them. The CDR3 DNA is TGTGCCACCAGTGATACAAGGGCAGGGATTGGCAATCAGCCCCAGCATTTT. Protein sequence: CATSDTRAGIGNQPQHF.

The V and J genes are TRBV29-1 and TRBJ2-3; 7 bases fit TRBD1. Trimming took 8 bases from V and 5 from J; bases not matched to a gene: 7. Germline CDR1 and CDR2: SQVTM and ANQGSEA. The length of the CDR3 is 12 residues. In nucleotides, the CDR3 is TGCAGCTTGACAGGGCCAGAAGATACGCAGTATTTT. As protein: CSLTGPEDTQYF.

The CDR3 region has the DNA TGTGCCAGCAGCAAAGATAGCGGGGGGAAGTACTTC. Amino acids: CASSKDSGGKYF. The chain joins TRBV5-4 to TRBJ2-7; 10 nucleotides align to TRBD2. The CDR3 totals 12 residues. Germline V gene lookup returns CDR1 SGHNT and CDR2 YYREEE (reference sequence). With 4 bases clipped from V and 11 bases from J, the junction kept 6 bases outside the gene matches. Using reference TRBV5-4 and TRBJ2-7 for the parts outside the CDR3, the full variable domain is ETGVTQSPTHLIKTRGQQVTLRCSSQSGHNTVSWYQQALGQGPQFIFQYYREEENGRGNFPPRFSGLQFPNYSSELNVNALELDDSALYLCASSKDSGGKYFGPGTRLTVT.

This clone was found a few times. V usage is TRBV14 and J usage is TRBJ2-7, with D maybe TRBD1 (6 bases). Trimming removed 5 bases at V and 1 base at J, with 27 bases between. The CDR3 extends over 19 amino acids. CDR1 is SGHDN, CDR2 FVKESK, per germline. The CDR3 reads CASSGRRTDGTPSSYEQYF. In DNA form, the CDR3 reads TGTGCCAGCAGCGGACGACGGACCGACGGGACACCCAGTTCCTACGAGCAGTACTTC.

The chain is built from TRBV5-6 and TRBJ2-5; 7 bases are shared with TRBD2. Germline-derived CDR1 and CDR2 are SGHDT and YYEEEE. The CDR3 spans 13 residues. The ends lost 4 bases at V and 5 bases at J; junction bases unmatched: 5. DNA of the CDR3: TGTGCCAGCAGCGGGGGAGGGCGTGAGACCCAGTACTTC. Its protein is CASSGGGRETQYF.

This rearrangement joins TRBV13 to TRBJ1-3; unclear D gene. This CDR3 has 12 amino acids. Germline V gene data show CDR1 as PRHDT and CDR2 as FYEKMQ (reference sequence). V lost 3 bases and J lost 6, with 6 bases in between. CDR3: CASSFGPNTIYF. CDR3 coding DNA: TGTGCCAGCAGCTTCGGTCCAAACACCATATATTTT.

This chain connects TRBV5-4 to TRBJ2-3; 7 nucleotides align to TRBD2. CDR3 length equals 17 residues. The germline gives CDR1 SGHNT, CDR2 YYREEE (reference sequence). Germline trimming cut 0 bases from V and 5 bases from J; bases unmatched to any gene: 12. As DNA, the CDR3 is TGTGCCAGCAGCTTGGCCGGAGGGAGGGCCTCGGGAGATACGCAGTATTTT. This sequence encodes CASSLAGGRASGDTQYF.

The rearrangement joins TRBV5-5 to TRBJ1-4; 8 positions match TRBD1. Germline V gene sequence: CDR1 SGHKS, CDR2 YYEKEE (reference sequence). V shed 4 bases and J 4 bases; nucleotides not matched to a gene: 6. CDR3 length: 15 residues. CDR3 amino acids: CASSPKGQDNEKLFF. In DNA form, the CDR3 reads TGTGCCAGCAGCCCCAAGGGACAGGATAATGAAAAACTGTTTTTT.

The chain carries TRBV30 and TRBJ2-1, with TRBD2 matching over 10 bases. V shed 1 base, J shed 6 bases, and the junction held 6 bases outside the gene matches. This CDR3 contains 15 residues. Germline-derived CDR1 and CDR2 are GTSNPN and SVGIG (reference sequence). The CDR3 is CAWSGPSGGTNEQFF. The CDR3 DNA reads as TGTGCCTGGAGTGGACCTAGCGGGGGTACCAATGAGCAGTTCTTC.

The gene calls are TRBV4-2 and TRBJ2-5; D perhaps matches TRBD2 (5 bases). Trimming left V 0 bases short and J 4 bases short, with 12 bases between. The CDR3 loop spans 15 amino acids. CDR1 is LGHNA and CDR2 is YNFKEQ in the germline V gene. The CDR3 loop is CASSQEGSVPETQYF. The CDR3 DNA is TGTGCCAGCAGCCAAGAAGGTAGCGTTCCAGAGACCCAGTACTTC.

This sequence joins TRBV7-3 and TRBJ2-3, with D hard to call. The germline V and J ends were trimmed by 3 bases and 1 base, with 11 bases remaining between them. Germline CDR1 reads SGHTA; CDR2 reads FQGTGA. This CDR3 has 15 residues. CDR3 residues: CASSFTGYRTDTQYF. CDR3 sequence (DNA): TGTGCCAGCAGCTTCACCGGGTACCGCACAGATACGCAGTATTTT.

CDR3 region: CASSPTQGADTQYF. Written as DNA, the CDR3 is TGTGCCAGCAGCCCGACCCAGGGTGCGGATACGCAGTATTTT. The chain couples TRBV27 to TRBJ2-3, with a weak D call TRBD1 (5 bases). V was clipped by 6 bases and J by 6 bases, with 16 bases between them. This CDR3 comprises 14 residues. In germline, CDR1 is MNHEY, CDR2 SMNVEV (reference sequence).

The rearrangement joins TRBV7-2 to TRBJ2-1, with 8 nucleotides matching TRBD1. V lost 3 bases and J lost 2; bases outside the gene matches: 3. This CDR3 spans 15 amino acids. Germline V gives CDR1 SGHTA, CDR2 FQGNSA. CDR3: CASSFDRGPYNEQFF. For the CDR3, the DNA is TGTGCCAGCAGCTTCGACAGGGGACCCTACAATGAGCAGTTCTTC.

The rearrangement joins TRBV5-1 to TRBJ2-1; tentatively, D is TRBD1 (5 bases). The CDR3 loop spans 15 amino acids. V shed 0 bases and J shed 4 bases, with 11 bases lying between them. The germline V gene has CDR1 SGHRS and CDR2 YFSETQ. The DNA of the CDR3 is TGCGCCAGCAGCTTGGATCAGGGAAGATACAATGAGCAGTTCTTC. Amino acid sequence: CASSLDQGRYNEQFF.

The rearrangement joins TRBV5-4 to TRBJ1-4; D might be TRBD1 (6 bases). The germline gives CDR1 SGHNT, CDR2 YYREEE (reference sequence). V was trimmed by 1 base and J by 4 bases, leaving 11 bases between them. CDR3 length: 15 amino acids. The CDR3 bases are TGTGCCAGCAGCTTGAGGGGGGGTGGTAATGAAAAACTGTTTTTT. Translation: CASSLRGGGNEKLFF. Full variable domain (outside the CDR3, taken from reference TRBV5-4 and TRBJ1-4): ETGVTQSPTHLIKTRGQQVTLRCSSQSGHNTVSWYQQALGQGPQFIFQYYREEENGRGNFPPRFSGLQFPNYSSELNVNALELDDSALYLCASSLRGGGNEKLFFGSGTQLSVL.

The chain couples TRBV7-9 to TRBJ1-2, with D perhaps matching TRBD1 (5 bases). CDR3 length: 15 residues. The V end lost 7 bases, the J end lost 2 bases, and 17 bases lay between the germline ends. From germline, CDR1 is SEHNR and CDR2 FQNEAQ (reference sequence). The CDR3 sequence: CASTRGRAANYGYTF. CDR3 DNA: TGTGCCAGCACTCGAGGCAGGGCAGCGAACTATGGCTACACCTTC.

The chain combines TRBV7-8 with TRBJ1-2; 7 positions agree with TRBD1. Unmatched junction bases numbered 8, after V lost 1 base and J lost 6 bases. Germline V gives CDR1 SGHVS, CDR2 FQNEAQ. This CDR3 comprises 15 residues. The CDR3 here is CASSLGRTGGNGYTF. DNA for the CDR3: TGTGCCAGCAGCTTAGGTCGGACAGGAGGGAATGGCTACACCTTC.

The rearrangement links TRBV3-1 (or the pseudogene TRBV3-2) to TRBJ2-3, with 10 positions matching TRBD2. Per germline, CDR1 LGHDT and CDR2 YNNKEL (reference sequence). After removal of 6 bases from V and 3 bases from J, the junction contained 3 bases not matched to a gene. CDR3 length: 14 amino acids. This chain's CDR3 is CASRRTSGTDTQYF. CDR3 sequence (DNA): TGTGCCAGCAGACGGACTAGCGGTACAGATACGCAGTATTTT.

The rearrangement joins TRBV5-6 to TRBJ2-2; perhaps TRBD2 as D (5 bases). V shed 1 base and J shed 7 bases, with 17 bases lying between them. The CDR3 is made up of 16 amino acids. The germline CDR1 and CDR2 sequences are SGHDT and YYEEEE. Here the CDR3 reads CASSLSEAAGYGELFF. The CDR3 DNA reads as TGTGCCAGCAGCTTGAGTGAAGCGGCAGGCTACGGGGAGCTGTTTTTT.

The chain employs TRBV28 and TRBJ1-2, with D perhaps TRBD1 (5 bases). There are 13 residues in the CDR3. Between the trimmed V and J ends, which lost 3 bases and 5 bases, there was a span of 10 bases. Germline loops: CDR1 MDHEN, CDR2 SYDVKM. CDR3 loop: CASSFGQGYGYTF. In nucleotides, the CDR3 is TGTGCCAGCAGTTTTGGGCAGGGTTATGGCTACACCTTC.

The chain employs TRBV27 and TRBJ1-2, with TRBD1 identical over 7 bases. Germline V gene data show CDR1 as MNHEY and CDR2 as SMNVEV (reference sequence). The V and J ends lost 3 bases and 6 bases, in that order; junction bases with no gene match: 4. CDR3 length: 13 amino acids. As DNA, the CDR3 is TGTGCCAGCAGTTTGCTTGGGACAGATGGCTACACCTTC. Protein: CASSLLGTDGYTF.

This clone was found once. The V and J genes are TRBV6-5 and TRBJ1-6; a weak D match, TRBD1 (5 bases). Trimming removed 1 base from V and 8 bases from J, with 6 bases in between. The germline V gene encodes CDR1 MNHEY and CDR2 SVGAGI. This CDR3 comprises 13 residues. The CDR3 sequence: CASSYFRDSPLHF. The CDR3 nucleotides read TGTGCCAGCAGTTACTTCAGGGATTCACCCCTCCACTTT.

The rearrangement joins TRBV30 to TRBJ1-1, with D unresolved. Between the trimmed V and J ends, which lost 8 bases and 0 bases, there was a span of 10 bases. There are 12 residues in the CDR3. Per germline, CDR1 GTSNPN and CDR2 SVGIG (reference sequence). CDR3 in amino acids: CARIQMNTEAFF. For the CDR3, the DNA is TGTGCCCGAATTCAGATGAACACTGAAGCTTTCTTT.

This chain uses TRBV28 with TRBJ2-2; perhaps TRBD2 as D (7 bases). The CDR3 spans 16 residues. Per the germline V gene, CDR1 is MDHEN and CDR2 is SYDVKM. V lost 5 bases to trimming and J lost 3 bases, with 16 bases between them. The CDR3 DNA sequence: TGTGCCAGCAGTGCAAAGGTGGGGGGGCACACCGGGGAGCTGTTTTTT. It is translated as CASSAKVGGHTGELFF. Complete variable domain (other parts from reference TRBV28 and TRBJ2-2): DVKVTQSSRYLVKRTGEKVFLECVQDMDHENMFWYRQDPGLGLRLIYFSYDVKMKEKGDIPEGYSVSREKKERFSLILESASTNQTSMYLCASSAKVGGHTGELFFGEGSRLTVL.

The chain couples TRBV19 to TRBJ1-2; D might be TRBD1 (5 bases). The CDR3 is 13 residues long. Germline CDR1 reads LNHDA; CDR2 reads SQIVND (reference sequence). The V gene lost 9 bases and the J gene lost 4 bases, with 15 bases spanning the gap. The CDR3 sequence is CASGPGLVYGYTF. Here the CDR3 DNA reads TGTGCCAGCGGACCAGGGCTGGTCTATGGCTACACCTTC. The variable domain in full, with the rest retrieved from reference TRBV19 and TRBJ1-2, is DGGITQSPKYLFRKEGQNVTLSCEQNLNHDAMYWYRQDPGQGLRLIYYSQIVNDFQKGDIAEGYSVSREKKESFPLTVTSAQKNPTAFYLCASGPGLVYGYTFGSGTRLTVV.

The chain couples TRBV6-5 to TRBJ1-5; D gene uncertain. This CDR3 has 13 amino acids. Trimming took off 4 bases at V and 8 bases at J, with 12 bases between the two ends. CDR1 and CDR2 (germline): MNHEY, SVGAGI. The CDR3 reads CASSSVVYEPQHF. The CDR3 coding sequence is TGTGCCAGCAGTTCCGTCGTCTATGAGCCCCAGCATTTT.

The rearrangement uses TRBV9 and TRBJ1-3, with D hard to call. CDR1 is SGDLS, CDR2 YYNGEE, per germline. The CDR3 covers 14 residues. The ends were cut back, 0 bases at V and 4 bases at J, with 8 bases in the middle. DNA of the CDR3: TGTGCCAGCAGCGTAGGGCAGGTGGGAAACACCATATATTTT. It codes for CASSVGQVGNTIYF.